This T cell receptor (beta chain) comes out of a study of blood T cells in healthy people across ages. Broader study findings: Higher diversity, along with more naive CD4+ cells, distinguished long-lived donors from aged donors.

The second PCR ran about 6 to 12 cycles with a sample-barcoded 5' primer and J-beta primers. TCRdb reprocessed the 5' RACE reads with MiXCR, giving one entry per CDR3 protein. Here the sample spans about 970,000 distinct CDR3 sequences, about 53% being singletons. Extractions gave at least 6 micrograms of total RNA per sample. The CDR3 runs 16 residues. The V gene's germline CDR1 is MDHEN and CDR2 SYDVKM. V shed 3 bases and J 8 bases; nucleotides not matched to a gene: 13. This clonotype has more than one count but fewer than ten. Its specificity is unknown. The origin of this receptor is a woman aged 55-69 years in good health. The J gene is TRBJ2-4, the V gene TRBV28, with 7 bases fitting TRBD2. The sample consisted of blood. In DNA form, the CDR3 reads TGTGCCAGCAGTTTCGATGAGGGCGGGACTATGGACATTCAGTACTTC. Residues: CASSFDEGGTMDIQYF. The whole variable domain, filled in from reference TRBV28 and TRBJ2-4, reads DVKVTQSSRYLVKRTGEKVFLECVQDMDHENMFWYRQDPGLGLRLIYFSYDVKMKEKGDIPEGYSVSREKKERFSLILESASTNQTSMYLCASSFDEGGTMDIQYFGAGTRLSVL.